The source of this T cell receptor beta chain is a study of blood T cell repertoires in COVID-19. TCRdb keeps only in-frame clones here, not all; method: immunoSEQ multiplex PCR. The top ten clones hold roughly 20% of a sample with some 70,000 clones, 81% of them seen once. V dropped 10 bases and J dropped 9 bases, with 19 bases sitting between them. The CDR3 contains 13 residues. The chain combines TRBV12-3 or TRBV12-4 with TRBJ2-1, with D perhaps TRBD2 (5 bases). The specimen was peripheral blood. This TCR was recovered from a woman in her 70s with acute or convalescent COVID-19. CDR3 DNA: TGTGCCACCGCACTTACTACCGCGGGTGAGCAGTTCTTC. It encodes CATALTTAGEQFF.